Below are 4 T cell receptor beta chains sequenced from a single sample in a study of regulatory T cells in long-lasting Graves disease. Arm-PCR of CDR3 regions and iRepertoire HTBI primers were the basis on which TCR beta libraries were built. A single record per CDR3 protein comes from TCRdb applying MiXCR to the multiplex PCR reads. The sample lists 350,000 to 550,000 distinct CDR3 sequences; about a sixth were seen once. Documented time point: newly diagnosed GD, antithyroid drugs for less than 3 months. RNA from PBMCs was the source of the TCR library. The same sample was also studied in work on T cells in Graves' hyperthyroidism and ophthalmopathy.

The material sequenced was peripheral blood mononuclear cells (PBMCs), taken at new diagnosis, from a patient treated with antithyroid drugs. These receptors originate from a woman between 18 and 29 years old with Graves disease.

The chain has TRBV7-8 and TRBJ1-2; maybe TRBD1 (5 bases). Germline V gene data show CDR1 as SGHVS and CDR2 as FQNEAQ. The CDR3 sequence is 13 residues long. The V and J ends lost 5 bases and 5 bases respectively, with 12 bases between them. The CDR3 DNA reads as TGTGCCAGCAGCGCAGGGACCATATATGGCTACACCTTC. Translating it yields CASSAGTIYGYTF.

This clonotype was recorded once. V usage is TRBV14 and J usage is TRBJ2-5; weak D call: TRBD1 (6 bases). The CDR3 has 15 residues. V was shortened by 1 base and J by 5 bases, with 14 bases between the two germline ends. The germline CDR1 and CDR2 sequences are SGHDN and FVKESK. This CDR3 reads CASSQGTLRGETQYF. The CDR3 nucleotides read TGTGCCAGCAGCCAAGGGACTTTAAGGGGGGAGACCCAGTACTTC.

The rearrangement links TRBV28 to TRBJ1-5, with TRBD1 matching 9 bases. With V trimmed by 5 bases and J by 6 bases, 8 bases remained unmatched. This CDR3 region has 15 residues. From germline, CDR1 is MDHEN and CDR2 SYDVKM. CDR3 nucleotides: TGTGCCAGCAGTCTCCCCGGGACAGGGAGTCAGCCCCAGCATTTT. Its translation: CASSLPGTGSQPQHF.

This clonotype occurred many times. V usage is TRBV12-3 or TRBV12-4 and J usage is TRBJ2-6; unclear D gene. The V and J ends lost 5 bases and 1 base respectively, with 9 bases between them. The CDR3 is 15 residues long. The CDR3: CASSPAVSGANVLTF. CDR3 coding DNA: TGTGCCAGCAGTCCAGCCGTTTCTGGGGCCAACGTCCTGACTTTC.